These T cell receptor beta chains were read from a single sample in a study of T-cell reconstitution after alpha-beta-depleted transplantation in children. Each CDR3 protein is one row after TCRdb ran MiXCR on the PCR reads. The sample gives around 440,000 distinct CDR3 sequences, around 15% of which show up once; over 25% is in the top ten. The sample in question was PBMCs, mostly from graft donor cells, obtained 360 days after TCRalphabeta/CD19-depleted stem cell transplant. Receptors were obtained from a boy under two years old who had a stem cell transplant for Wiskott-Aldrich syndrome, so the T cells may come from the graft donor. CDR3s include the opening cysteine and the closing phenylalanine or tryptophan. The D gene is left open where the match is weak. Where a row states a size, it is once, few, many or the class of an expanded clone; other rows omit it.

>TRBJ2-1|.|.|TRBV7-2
CASSWTPSSYNEQFF
TGTGCCAGCAGCTGGACCCCGAGCTCCTACAATGAGCAGTTCTTC
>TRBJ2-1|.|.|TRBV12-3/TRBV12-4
CASSFKGVNHNEQFF
TGTGCCAGCAGTTTCAAAGGGGTTAACCACAATGAGCAGTTCTTC
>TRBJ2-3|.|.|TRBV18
CASSPELSTDTQYF
TGTGCCAGCTCACCAGAACTCAGCACAGATACGCAGTATTTT
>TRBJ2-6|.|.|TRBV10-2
CASSEEGLGANVLTF
TGCGCCAGCAGTGAGGAAGGGCTTGGGGCCAACGTCCTGACTTTC
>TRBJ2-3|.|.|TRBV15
CATSRDLWMITDTQYF
TGTGCCACCAGCAGAGATCTCTGGATGATCACAGATACGCAGTATTTT
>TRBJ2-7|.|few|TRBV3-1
CASSPQGPAFYEQYF
TGTGCCAGCAGCCCCCAGGGGCCCGCGTTCTACGAGCAGTACTTC
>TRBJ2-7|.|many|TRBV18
CASSPGLEYEQYF
TGTGCCAGCTCACCGGGACTGGAGTACGAGCAGTACTTC
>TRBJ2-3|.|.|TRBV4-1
CASSLQPDTQYF
TGCGCCAGCAGCCTCCAGCCAGATACGCAGTATTTT
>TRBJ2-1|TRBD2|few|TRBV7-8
CASSPGLAGGPYNEQFF
TGTGCCAGCAGCCCGGGACTAGCGGGGGGGCCCTACAATGAGCAGTTCTTC
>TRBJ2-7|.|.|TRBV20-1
CSANRGFPYEQYF
TGCAGTGCTAATAGGGGGTTCCCCTACGAGCAGTACTTC
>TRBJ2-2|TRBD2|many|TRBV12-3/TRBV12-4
CASSPSGGNTGELFF
TGTGCCAGCAGCCCTAGCGGGGGGAACACCGGGGAGCTGTTTTTT
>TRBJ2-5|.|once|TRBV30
CAWSGVGLRETQYF
TGTGCCTGGAGTGGGGTGGGTCTCAGGGAGACCCAGTACTTC
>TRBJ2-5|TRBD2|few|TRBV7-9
CASSKGLPLTKETQYF
TGTGCCAGCAGCAAGGGACTACCTCTAACCAAGGAGACCCAGTACTTC
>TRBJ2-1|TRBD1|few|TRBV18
CASSPDIHRGTGEAYNEQFF
TGTGCCAGCTCACCCGACATTCATCGCGGGACAGGAGAGGCCTACAATGAGCAGTTCTTC
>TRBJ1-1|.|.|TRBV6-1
CASSTVVEDTEAFF
TGTGCCAGCAGTACAGTCGTAGAGGACACTGAAGCTTTCTTT
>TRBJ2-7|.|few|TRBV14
CASSQGFFGYEQYF
TGTGCCAGCAGCCAAGGATTTTTCGGCTACGAGCAGTACTTC
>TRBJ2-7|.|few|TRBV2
CASSDHRLYEQYF
TGTGCCAGCAGTGATCACAGACTGTACGAGCAGTACTTC
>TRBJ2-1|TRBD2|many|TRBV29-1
CSCNRGAGNEQFF
TGCAGCTGCAATCGGGGAGCGGGAAATGAGCAGTTCTTC
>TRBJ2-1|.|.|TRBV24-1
CATSGGPAYNEQFF
TGTGCCACCAGTGGAGGTCCAGCCTACAATGAGCAGTTCTTC
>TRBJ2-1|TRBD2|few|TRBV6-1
CASTETILAGVYNNEQFF
TGTGCCAGCACCGAGACCATTTTAGCGGGAGTCTACAATAATGAGCAGTTCTTC
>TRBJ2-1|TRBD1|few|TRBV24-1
CATSHFRDRGSNEQFF
TGTGCCACCAGCCACTTCCGGGACAGGGGATCCAATGAGCAGTTCTTC
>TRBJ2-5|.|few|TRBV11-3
CASSPEASQETQYF
TGTGCCAGCAGCCCAGAGGCCAGCCAAGAGACCCAGTACTTC
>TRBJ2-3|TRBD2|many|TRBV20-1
CSARPSGVDTQYF
TGCAGTGCTCGTCCTAGCGGGGTGGATACGCAGTATTTT
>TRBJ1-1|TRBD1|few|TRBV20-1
CSAGQGKVTEAFF
TGCAGTGCCGGACAGGGGAAAGTTACTGAAGCTTTCTTT
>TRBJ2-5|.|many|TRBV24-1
CATSDFRSRGAQETQYF
TGTGCCACCAGTGATTTCCGCAGTCGGGGGGCTCAAGAGACCCAGTACTTC
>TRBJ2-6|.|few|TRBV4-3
CASSQFVGGPAGANVLTF
TGCGCCAGCAGCCAATTCGTCGGCGGGCCCGCTGGGGCCAACGTCCTGACTTTC
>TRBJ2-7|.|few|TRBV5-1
CASSLVFGGRSYEQYF
TGCGCCAGCAGCTTGGTCTTTGGGGGCAGGTCCTACGAGCAGTACTTC
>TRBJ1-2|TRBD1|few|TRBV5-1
CASSPMARQGGGYTF
TGCGCCAGCAGCCCCATGGCCCGACAGGGTGGCGGCTACACCTTC
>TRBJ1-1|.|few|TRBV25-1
CASTPGLNTEAFF
TGTGCCAGCACCCCGGGGCTGAACACTGAAGCTTTCTTT
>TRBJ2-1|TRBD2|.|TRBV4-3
CASSQGFSGRGEQFF
TGCGCCAGCAGCCAAGGGTTTAGCGGGAGAGGTGAGCAGTTCTTC
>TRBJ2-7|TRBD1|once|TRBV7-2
CASSLAPGTGRREQYF
TGTGCCAGCAGCTTAGCCCCCGGGACAGGGCGTCGGGAGCAGTACTTC
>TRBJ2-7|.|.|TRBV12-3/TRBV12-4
CASSPKTVSYEQYF
TGTGCCAGCAGCCCTAAAACCGTCTCCTACGAGCAGTACTTC
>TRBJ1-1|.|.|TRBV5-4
CASSFFSGAQSEAFF
TGTGCCAGCAGCTTCTTTTCAGGGGCGCAAAGTGAAGCTTTCTTT
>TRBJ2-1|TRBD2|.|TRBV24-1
CATSDPGLANDEQFF
TGTGCCACCAGTGATCCAGGACTAGCGAACGATGAGCAGTTCTTC
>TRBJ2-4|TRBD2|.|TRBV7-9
CASSLVLSGAKNIQYF
TGTGCCAGCAGCTTAGTTCTTAGCGGGGCCAAAAACATTCAGTACTTC
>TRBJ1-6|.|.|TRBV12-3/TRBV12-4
CASSNRENSPLHF
TGTGCCAGCAGTAACAGGGAAAATTCACCCCTCCACTTT
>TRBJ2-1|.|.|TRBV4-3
CASSRKADLGVNEQFF
TGCGCCAGCAGCCGGAAGGCCGATCTGGGGGTCAATGAGCAGTTCTTC
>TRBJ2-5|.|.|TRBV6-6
CASSPTQYTGHF
TGTGCCAGCAGTCCAACTCAATATACGGGCCACTTC
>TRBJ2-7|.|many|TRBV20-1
CSACRGNGYEQYF
TGCAGTGCTTGTCGGGGGAATGGCTACGAGCAGTACTTC
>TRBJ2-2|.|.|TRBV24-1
CATSDLNTHTGELFF
TGTGCCACCAGTGATTTGAACACCCACACCGGGGAGCTGTTTTTT
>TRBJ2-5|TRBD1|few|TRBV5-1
CASSRMTGIGETQYF
TGCGCCAGCAGCAGGATGACAGGGATTGGGGAGACCCAGTACTTC
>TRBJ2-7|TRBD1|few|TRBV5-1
CASSLRGQHYEQYF
TGCGCCAGCAGCTTGCGGGGACAGCACTACGAGCAGTACTTC
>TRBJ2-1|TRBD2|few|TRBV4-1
CASSQDGTSDGNEQFF
TGCGCCAGCAGCCAAGATGGGACTAGCGACGGCAATGAGCAGTTCTTC
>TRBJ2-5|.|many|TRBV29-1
CSPRQGTQYF
TGCAGCCCCCGCCAGGGGACCCAGTACTTC
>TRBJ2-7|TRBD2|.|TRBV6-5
CASSYSFGRGNDYEQYF
TGTGCCAGCAGTTACTCCTTCGGGAGGGGGAACGACTACGAGCAGTACTTC
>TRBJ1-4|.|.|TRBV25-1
CASSEVGTGGRLFF
TGTGCCAGCAGTGAAGTGGGTACAGGCGGCAGACTGTTTTTT
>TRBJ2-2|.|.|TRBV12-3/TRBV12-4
CASGTGARGGELFF
TGTGCCAGCGGGACTGGTGCCAGGGGCGGGGAGCTGTTTTTT
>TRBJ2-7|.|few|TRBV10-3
CAISDPSSAVYEQYF
TGTGCCATCAGTGATCCCTCGAGCGCTGTTTACGAGCAGTACTTC
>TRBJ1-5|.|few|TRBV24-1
CATSDPRAGTADQPQHF
TGTGCCACCAGTGATCCTCGAGCCGGGACTGCTGATCAGCCCCAGCATTTT